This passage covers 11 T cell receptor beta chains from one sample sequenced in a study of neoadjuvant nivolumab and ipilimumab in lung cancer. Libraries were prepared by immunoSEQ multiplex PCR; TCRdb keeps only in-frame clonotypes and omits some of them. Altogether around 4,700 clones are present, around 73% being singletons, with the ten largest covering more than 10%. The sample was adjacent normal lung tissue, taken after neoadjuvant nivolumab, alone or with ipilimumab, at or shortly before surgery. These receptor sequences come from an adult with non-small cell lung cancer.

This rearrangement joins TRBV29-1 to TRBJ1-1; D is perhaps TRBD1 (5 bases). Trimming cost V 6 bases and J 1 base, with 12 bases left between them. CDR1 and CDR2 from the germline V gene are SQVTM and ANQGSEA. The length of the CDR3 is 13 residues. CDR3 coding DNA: TGCAGCGTACGACAGTGGAGGAACACTGAAGCTTTCTTT. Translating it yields CSVRQWRNTEAFF.

The CDR3: CASSELGLAGGEQFF. CDR3 sequence (DNA): TGCGCCAGCAGTGAACTGGGACTAGCGGGGGGTGAGCAGTTCTTC. The chain carries TRBV10-2 and TRBJ2-1; TRBD2 matches 15 bases. Looked up from germline, CDR1 is WSHSY and CDR2 is SAAADI. This CDR3 has 15 residues. V lost 3 bases, J lost 9 bases, and 3 bases stayed unmatched.

The CDR3 bases are TGTGCCAGCAGTGAAGCAAGGGACACGGGGAACACTGAAGCTTTCTTT. Protein: CASSEARDTGNTEAFF. The chain uses TRBV2 and TRBJ1-1, with a tentative D call TRBD1 (6 bases). The CDR3 loop spans 16 amino acids. The V gene lost 0 bases and the J gene lost 1 base, with 12 bases spanning the gap. In germline, CDR1 is SNHLY, CDR2 FYNNEI.

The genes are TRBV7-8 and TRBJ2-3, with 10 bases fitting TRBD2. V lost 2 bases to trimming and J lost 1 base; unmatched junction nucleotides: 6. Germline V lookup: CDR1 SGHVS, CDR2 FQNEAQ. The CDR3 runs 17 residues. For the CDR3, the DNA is TGTGCCAGCAGCTTAAAGCTAGCGGGGGATGGCACAGATACGCAGTATTTT. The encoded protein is CASSLKLAGDGTDTQYF.

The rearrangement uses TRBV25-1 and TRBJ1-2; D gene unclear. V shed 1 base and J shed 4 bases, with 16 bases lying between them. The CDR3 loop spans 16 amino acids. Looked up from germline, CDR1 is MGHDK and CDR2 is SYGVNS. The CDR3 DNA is TGTGCCAGCAGTGAATCGGGCAGCCGAGGGATCTATGGCTACACCTTC. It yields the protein CASSESGSRGIYGYTF.

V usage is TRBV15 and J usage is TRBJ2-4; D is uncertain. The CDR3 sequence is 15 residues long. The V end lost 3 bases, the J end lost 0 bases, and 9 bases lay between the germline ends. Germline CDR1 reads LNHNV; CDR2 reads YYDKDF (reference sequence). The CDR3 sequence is CATSSETVAKNIQYF. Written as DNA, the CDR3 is TGTGCCACCAGCAGTGAAACAGTAGCCAAAAACATTCAGTACTTC.

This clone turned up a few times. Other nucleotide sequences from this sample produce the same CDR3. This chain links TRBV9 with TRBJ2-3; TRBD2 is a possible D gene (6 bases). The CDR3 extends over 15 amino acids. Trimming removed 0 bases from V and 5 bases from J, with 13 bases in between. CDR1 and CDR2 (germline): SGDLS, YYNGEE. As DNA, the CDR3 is TGTGCCAGCAGCGTAGAGGGTAGGGGAGGAGATACGCAGTATTTT. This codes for CASSVEGRGGDTQYF.

Written as DNA, the CDR3 is TGTGCCAGCAGCTTAGTGGGACAGGTCCGCGACACCGGGGAGCTGTTTTTT. It is translated as CASSLVGQVRDTGELFF. The chain is built from TRBV11-2 and TRBJ2-2; 8 bases match TRBD1. The trim removed 1 base at V and 3 bases at J, leaving 7 bases unmatched. CDR3 length: 17 residues. The germline V gene has CDR1 SGHAT and CDR2 FQNNGV.

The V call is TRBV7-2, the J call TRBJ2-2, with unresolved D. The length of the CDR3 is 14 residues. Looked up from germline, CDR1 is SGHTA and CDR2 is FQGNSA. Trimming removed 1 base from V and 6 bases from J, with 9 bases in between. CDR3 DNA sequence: TGTGCCAGCAGCTTAGTTACTAACGCCGGGGAGCTGTTTTTT. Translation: CASSLVTNAGELFF.

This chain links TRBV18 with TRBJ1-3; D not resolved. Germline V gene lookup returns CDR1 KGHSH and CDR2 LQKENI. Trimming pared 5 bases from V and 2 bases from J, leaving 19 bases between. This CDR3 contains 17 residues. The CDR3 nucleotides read TGTGCCAGCTCATCATCAACGACCAGGCTAACTGGAAACACCATATATTTT. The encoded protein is CASSSSTTRLTGNTIYF.

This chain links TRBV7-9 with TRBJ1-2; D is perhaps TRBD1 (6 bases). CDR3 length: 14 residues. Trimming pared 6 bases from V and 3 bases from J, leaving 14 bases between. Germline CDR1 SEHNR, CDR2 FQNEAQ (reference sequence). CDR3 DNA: TGTGCCAGCAGTCCAGATGGGGGCTACTATGGCTACACCTTC. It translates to CASSPDGGYYGYTF.